What follows are 10 T cell receptor beta chains derived from one specimen sequenced in a study of Graves' ophthalmopathy and Graves' hyperthyroidism. RNA transcripts provided the template for amplifying TCR beta CDR3 regions. Amplification began with first-round RT-PCR using HTBI primers, then second-round multiplex PCR was performed. A single record per CDR3 protein comes from TCRdb applying MiXCR to the multiplex PCR reads. Here the sample spans about 240,000 distinct CDR3 sequences, around 42% being singletons. The sample consisted of peripheral blood. These receptors originate from an adult man with Graves' ophthalmopathy.

In its sample, this clonotype was seen many times. This chain uses TRBV7-2 with TRBJ1-1, with TRBD1 matching 8 bases. CDR3 length: 15 residues. CDR1 is SGHTA, CDR2 FQGNSA, per germline. Trimming at V came to 8 bases and at J to 1 base, leaving 9 bases not matched to a gene. The CDR3 DNA follows: TGTGCCAGCCTACCAACACAGGGGGAGAACACTGAAGCTTTCTTT. Residues: CASLPTQGENTEAFF.

As for this clonotype: A much more abundant neighbour one base away suggests this may be a read error. The chain recombines TRBV24-1 with TRBJ2-2; 7 bases line up with TRBD2. The CDR3 has 15 amino acids. Germline CDR1 reads KGHDR; CDR2 reads SFDVKD. CDR3 sequence reads: CATSDPGSGHKILLF. In DNA form, the CDR3 reads TGTGCCACCAGTGACCCGGGTAGCGGGCATAAGATCCTGCTTTTT.

The genes are TRBV5-4 and TRBJ2-2; no definite D call. The CDR3 consists of 18 residues. The V gene's germline CDR1 is SGHNT and CDR2 YYREEE (reference sequence). V lost 4 bases and J 5 bases, leaving 24 bases between the germline ends. DNA of the CDR3: TGTGCCAGCAGCCAAGTGAAGGGAAGGGCGGATGGGACCGGGGAGCTGTTTTTT. This gives the protein CASSQVKGRADGTGELFF.

The rearrangement joins TRBV20-1 to TRBJ2-7; D may match TRBD1 or TRBD2 (5 bases each). Trimming pared 5 bases from V and 2 bases from J, leaving 13 bases between. Germline CDR1 DFQATT, CDR2 SNEGSKA (reference sequence). The CDR3 runs 13 residues. As DNA, the CDR3 is TGCAGTGCTTCGGGGCAGAAAACCTACGAGCAGTACTTC. The encoded protein is CSASGQKTYEQYF.

In this sample, this clonotype turned up many times. This CDR3 reads CSAWDPRLYEQYF. The DNA for the CDR3 is TGCAGTGCTTGGGACCCGAGGCTCTACGAGCAGTACTTC. The genes are TRBV20-1 and TRBJ2-7; possibly TRBD1 or TRBD2 for D (5 bases each). The CDR3 is 13 residues long. Germline loops: CDR1 DFQATT, CDR2 SNEGSKA (reference sequence). The V gene lost 5 bases and the J gene lost 3 bases, with 14 bases spanning the gap.

As for this clonotype: One end of the junction does not line up with germline, which may come from a read error. The rearrangement links TRBV10-3 to TRBJ2-7; TRBD1 agrees at 7 bases. CDR1 is ENHRY, CDR2 SYGVKD, per germline. This CDR3 is built from 14 residues. DNA of the CDR3: TGTGCCAGCAGTCCCCGGACAGGACCCTACGAGCAGTACTTC. This gives the protein CASSPRTGPYEQYF.

This clonotype was picked up a small number of times. The rearrangement joins TRBV5-6 to TRBJ1-1; tentatively, D is TRBD1 (5 bases). This CDR3 region has 15 residues. The germline gives CDR1 SGHDT, CDR2 YYEEEE. The V gene lost 1 base and the J gene lost 0 bases, with 10 bases spanning the gap. The CDR3 DNA is TGTGCCAGCAGCTTGCAGGAGGGGATGAACACTGAAGCTTTCTTT. Translation: CASSLQEGMNTEAFF.

This clonotype was recorded once. This chain uses TRBV18 with TRBJ1-2, with TRBD1 as a possible D gene (6 bases). The CDR3 is made up of 14 amino acids. The germline CDR1 and CDR2 sequences are KGHSH and LQKENI. Deletions cut 3 bases from V and 6 bases from J, with 14 bases between. The CDR3 DNA sequence: TGTGCCAGCTCACCCAGTCAGGGGAAGGATGGCTACACCTTC. Amino acid sequence: CASSPSQGKDGYTF. The whole variable domain, filled in from reference TRBV18 and TRBJ1-2, reads NAGVMQNPRHLVRRRGQEARLRCSPMKGHSHVYWYRQLPEEGLKFMVYLQKENIIDESGMPKERFSAEFPKEGPSILRIQQVVRGDSAAYFCASSPSQGKDGYTFGSGTRLTVV.

J is TRBJ2-5 and V is TRBV12-3 or TRBV12-4; 8 positions match TRBD2. This CDR3 comprises 15 residues. The junction had 11 bases not matched to a gene; V was cut back by 6 bases and J by 5 bases. The CDR3 DNA reads as TGTGCCAGCAGCCCTCAAGGGACTAGTGGTGAGACCCAGTACTTC. Amino acid sequence: CASSPQGTSGETQYF.

This sequence joins TRBV7-9 and TRBJ2-5; D unresolved. Trimming removed 3 bases from V and 5 bases from J, with 1 base in between. Germline values: CDR1 SEHNR, CDR2 FQNEAQ (reference sequence). The CDR3 extends over 10 amino acids. CDR3 in amino acids: CASSLETQYF. Written as DNA, the CDR3 is TGTGCCAGCAGCTTGGAGACCCAGTACTTC.